This is a list of T cell receptor beta chains from one sample in a study of Graves' ophthalmopathy and Graves' hyperthyroidism. TCRdb fed the multiplex PCR reads into MiXCR, producing one record per CDR3 protein. The data show about 1.1 million distinct CDR3 sequences, with roughly 35% seen just once and more than 9.5% held by the top ten. Material: peripheral blood or thyroid tissue (not recorded which). All receptors come from an adult man with Graves' hyperthyroidism. CDR3s include the opening cysteine and the closing phenylalanine or tryptophan. A D gene is named only where the DNA matches it firmly. Not all rows give a size; the values are once, few, many and, for expanded clones, a class.

>.|15|TRBJ2-5|many|TRBV9
TGTGCCAGCAGCGTGTGGGGGTCCCCTCAAGAGACCCAGTACTTC
CASSVWGSPQETQYF
>.|13|TRBJ2-7|.|TRBV4-3
TGCGCCAACAGCGGAGAAATTGCGAGCGAGCAGTACTTC
CANSGEIASEQYF
>TRBD1|15|TRBJ1-6|few|TRBV20-1
TGCAGTGCTAGGACAGGGGGCTCCTATAATTCACCCCTCCACTTT
CSARTGGSYNSPLHF
>TRBD1|15|TRBJ2-5|.|TRBV20-1
TGCAGTGCGGGGCCGGGACAGGCAATCCAAGAGACCCAGTACTTC
CSAGPGQAIQETQYF
>TRBD1|14|TRBJ2-7|.|TRBV25-1
TGTGCTAGAGATTTTGGGACAGGGTCCTACGAGCAGTACTTC
CARDFGTGSYEQYF
>TRBD1|14|TRBJ1-1|.|TRBV5-1
TGCGCCAGCAGCTCCGGAGGAGGGGGCGCTGAAGCTTTCTTT
CASSSGGGGAEAFF
>.|15|TRBJ2-1|.|TRBV7-2
TGTGCCAGCAGCATCACTCCGGGCGGTGGCGATGAGCAGTTCTTC
CASSITPGGGDEQFF
>.|14|TRBJ2-3|.|TRBV11-2
TGTGCCAGCAGTGAATGGGACACCACAGATACGCAGTATTTT
CASSEWDTTDTQYF
>.|17|TRBJ2-7|.|TRBV10-3
TGTGCCATCAGTGCTGCCAACCCTTCGGGGGGCGGCTACGAGCAGTACTTC
CAISAANPSGGGYEQYF
>.|16|TRBJ1-2|few|TRBV2
TGCGCCAGCAGCCCCGATTCCGGGGGACTTGGCTATGGCTACACCTTC
CASSPDSGGLGYGYTF
>.|13|TRBJ1-5|many|TRBV10-2
TGTGCCAGCATTGGGGATTTGAATCAGCCCCAGCATTTT
CASIGDLNQPQHF
>TRBD1|16|TRBJ1-1|.|TRBV27
TGTGCCAGCAGAGATAGGACAGGCGTCATGAACACTGAAGCTTTCTTT
CASRDRTGVMNTEAFF
>.|13|TRBJ1-4|many|TRBV7-9
TGTGCCAGCAGCCGTAATACTAATGAAAAACTGTTTTTT
CASSRNTNEKLFF
>TRBD2|16|TRBJ2-5|few|TRBV7-8
TGTGCCAGCAGCTTCCGGAGACTAGCGGGAGGAGAGACCCAGTACTTC
CASSFRRLAGGETQYF
>.|14|TRBJ2-1|.|TRBV15
TGTGCCACCAGCAGAGATCTGGGGGTCTATGAGCAGTTCTTC
CATSRDLGVYEQFF
>TRBD1|15|TRBJ1-5|.|TRBV15
TGTGCCACCAGCAGGGATACAGGGGGCAAGCAGCCCCAGCATTTT
CATSRDTGGKQPQHF
>.|15|TRBJ2-7|.|TRBV5-1
TGCGCCAGCAGTATAATAGCGGATAGCTCCTACGAGCAGTACTTC
CASSIIADSSYEQYF
>.|13|TRBJ2-5|.|TRBV10-1
TGCGCCAGCAGTGAGGGCTGGGGGGAGACCCAGTACTTC
CASSEGWGETQYF
>.|16|TRBJ2-2|many|TRBV14
TGTGCCAGCAGCCAAACAGGGTCACTCAACACCGGGGAGCTGTTTTTT
CASSQTGSLNTGELFF
>.|13|TRBJ1-2|many|TRBV6-5
TGTGCCAGTCACGCCGGGACCGTCTATGGCTACACCTTC
CASHAGTVYGYTF
>TRBD1|12|TRBJ2-2|many|TRBV29-1
TGCAGCGGCAATACAGGGGCCGGGGAGCTGTTTTTT
CSGNTGAGELFF
>.|16|TRBJ2-2|few|TRBV9
TGTGCCAGCAGCGTATATGACAGGACGAACACCGGGGAGCTGTTTTTT
CASSVYDRTNTGELFF
>.|15|TRBJ2-7|few|TRBV4-3
TGCGCCAGCAGCCAATTCCGGGGAATCGCCTACGAGCAGTACTTC
CASSQFRGIAYEQYF
>.|12|TRBJ2-5|many|TRBV5-5
TGTGCCAGCAGCCTCCAGACAGAGACCCAGTACTTC
CASSLQTETQYF
>.|14|TRBJ1-3|.|TRBV29-1
TGCAGCGAGATACAGGGCAGCTCTGGAAACACCATATATTTT
CSEIQGSSGNTIYF
>TRBD1|16|TRBJ1-6|.|TRBV20-1
TGCAGTGCTAGAGATATAGGACAGGGGAACTATTCACCCCTCCACTTT
CSARDIGQGNYSPLHF
>TRBD1|14|TRBJ2-5|.|TRBV12-3/TRBV12-4
TGTGCCAGCTCCACAGGGGATCTCGGGGAGACCCAGTACTTC
CASSTGDLGETQYF
>.|15|TRBJ2-5|.|TRBV5-8
TGTGCCAGCAGCTTGGCCGAACAGCTCCAAGAGACCCAGTACTTC
CASSLAEQLQETQYF
>TRBD1|14|TRBJ1-6|many|TRBV5-1
TGCGCCAGCAGCCGGGACAGGGTGGGATCACCCCTCCACTTT
CASSRDRVGSPLHF
>.|14|TRBJ1-1|few|TRBV18
TGTGCCAGCTCGACGAACAGGGTTCACACTGAAGCTTTCTTT
CASSTNRVHTEAFF
>TRBD1|20|TRBJ1-5|many|TRBV7-9
TGTGCCAGCAGCTTAGCGCTGGGCCAGGGGGAGTACTGGAGCAATCAGCCCCAGCATTTT
CASSLALGQGEYWSNQPQHF
>.|14|TRBJ2-6|.|TRBV24-1
TGTGCCACCAGTGATTGGACAGGGGCCAACGTCCTGACTTTC
CATSDWTGANVLTF
>TRBD1|15|TRBJ1-6|.|TRBV20-1
TGCAGTGCTACGTATACGGGACAGGGGTATTCACCCCTCCACTTT
CSATYTGQGYSPLHF
>.|14|TRBJ1-1|few|TRBV6-5
TGTGCCAGCAGTTATAAAACAGGAACCACTGAAGCTTTCTTT
CASSYKTGTTEAFF
>.|13|TRBJ1-6|.|TRBV7-2
TGTGCCAGCAGCTTCGGCGGGGGGGCGGCCCTCCACTTT
CASSFGGGAALHF
>TRBD2|16|TRBJ2-7|many|TRBV7-2
TGTGCCAGCAGCTTATTAGCGGGAGCTAGTTCCTACGAGCAGTACTTC
CASSLLAGASSYEQYF
>.|15|TRBJ1-6|.|TRBV11-2
TGTGCCAGCAGCTTAGACCGGGGTTCCCGACAACCCCTCCACTTT
CASSLDRGSRQPLHF
>.|15|TRBJ2-5|few|TRBV24-1
TGTGCCACCAGTGATTTGGGAACTGAGGAAGAGACCCAGTACTTC
CATSDLGTEEETQYF
>.|12|TRBJ1-5|.|TRBV10-3
TGTGCCATCAGTGAGAGTGGGGAGGGGCGGCATTTT
CAISESGEGRHF
>.|11|TRBJ1-2|many|TRBV19
TGTGCCAGTAGTATAAAGGACGGCTACACCTTC
CASSIKDGYTF
>TRBD1|13|TRBJ2-7|many|TRBV29-1
TGCAGCGTACAGGGGGCTAAGGCCTACGAGCAGTACTTC
CSVQGAKAYEQYF